This is a list of T cell receptor beta chains from one sample in a study of T cell responses to AZD1222 COVID-19 vaccine. Sequencing used immunoSEQ multiplex PCR; TCRdb keeps in-frame clones, though not all of them. The table lists some 130,000 clones, roughly 93% of them singletons. Sequencing used peripheral blood, obtained on day 0 of AZD1222 vaccination. Receptors originate from an adult in good health. CDR3s include the opening cysteine and the closing phenylalanine or tryptophan. D genes are given only for firm matches. Clone size is given for some rows only: seen once, a few or many times, or a class if the clone is expanded.

clone size	D gene	V gene	J gene	CDR3 protein	CDR3 DNA
once	NA	TRBV3-1/TRBV3-2	TRBJ2-7	CASSPRPDGELEQYF	TGTGCCAGCAGCCCGCGACCTGACGGAGAGCTCGAGCAGTACTTC
NA	NA	TRBV11-3	TRBJ1-1	CASPPLRNTEAFF	TGTGCCAGCCCCCCCCTGCGGAACACTGAAGCTTTCTTT
NA	NA	TRBV7-8	TRBJ1-4	CASSGVSNEKLFF	TGTGCCAGCAGTGGGGTTTCGAATGAAAAACTGTTTTTT
NA	NA	TRBV28	TRBJ2-7	CASSLPSSYEQYF	TGTGCCAGCAGTTTGCCGAGCTCCTACGAGCAGTACTTC
once	TRBD1	TRBV28	TRBJ2-5	CASSSKQGATEETQYF	TGTGCCAGCAGTTCTAAACAGGGGGCCACTGAAGAGACCCAGTACTTC
NA	TRBD2	TRBV3-1/TRBV3-2	TRBJ2-1	CASSHPGLAGDYNEQFF	TGTGCCAGCAGCCATCCTGGACTAGCGGGAGACTACAATGAGCAGTTCTTC
once	TRBD2	TRBV7-3	TRBJ2-2	CASSLTGASGNTGELFF	TGTGCCAGCAGCTTAACAGGGGCTAGCGGGAACACCGGGGAGCTGTTTTTT
NA	NA	TRBV7-2	TRBJ1-5	CASSLGDADQPQHF	TGTGCCAGCAGCTTAGGGGACGCAGATCAGCCCCAGCATTTT
NA	NA	TRBV19	TRBJ2-5	CASSITREETQYF	TGTGCCAGTAGTATTACCAGGGAAGAGACCCAGTACTTC
once	TRBD1	TRBV6-5	TRBJ1-1	CASTYLRGRNTEAFF	TGTGCCAGCACCTACCTCAGGGGGAGGAACACTGAAGCTTTCTTT
once	NA	TRBV11-2	TRBJ2-2	CASSLEAKGSGELFF	TGTGCCAGCAGCTTAGAGGCCAAAGGGTCCGGGGAGCTGTTTTTT
NA	NA	TRBV4-1	TRBJ2-3	CASSQERAFTDTQYF	TGCGCCAGCAGCCAAGAACGGGCCTTCACAGATACGCAGTATTTT
NA	NA	TRBV18	TRBJ1-1	CASSPAYRENTEAFF	TGTGCCAGCTCACCTGCTTACAGGGAGAACACTGAAGCTTTCTTT
NA	NA	TRBV21-1	TRBJ2-1	CASSKTTASSYNEQFF	TGTGCCAGCAGCAAGACGACTGCGAGCTCCTACAATGAGCAGTTCTTC
NA	NA	TRBV29-1	TRBJ2-2	CSVGGGGHGELFF	TGCAGCGTTGGGGGAGGGGGCCACGGGGAGCTGTTTTTT
NA	NA	TRBV5-6	TRBJ2-2	CASSLTSKNTGELFF	TGTGCCAGCAGCTTGACTAGCAAAAACACCGGGGAGCTGTTTTTT
NA	NA	TRBV5-5	TRBJ2-4	CASSSTGVLAKNIQYF	TGTGCCAGCAGTTCTACCGGTGTCCTAGCCAAAAACATTCAGTACTTC
NA	TRBD1	TRBV5-5	TRBJ2-7	CASSTDRGLSEQYF	TGTGCCAGCAGCACGGACAGGGGGCTTAGCGAGCAGTACTTC
NA	TRBD2	TRBV6-5	TRBJ2-2	CASSRAGVRTGELFF	TGTGCCAGCAGTCGGGCGGGAGTTCGGACCGGGGAGCTGTTTTTT
NA	TRBD2	TRBV7-8	TRBJ2-3	CASSLGLAISDTQYF	TGTGCCAGCAGCCTCGGACTAGCAATTTCAGATACGCAGTATTTT
few	TRBD1	TRBV10-2	TRBJ1-1	CASGTGGLTEAFF	TGCGCCAGCGGTACAGGGGGACTCACTGAAGCTTTCTTT
once	NA	TRBV5-5	TRBJ2-7	CASSTDRTYEQYF	TGTGCCAGCAGCACTGACAGAACCTACGAGCAGTACTTC
NA	TRBD2	TRBV7-9	TRBJ2-1	CASSLESGGGEQFF	TGTGCCAGCAGCTTGGAGAGCGGGGGAGGTGAGCAGTTCTTC
NA	NA	TRBV19	TRBJ2-7	CASTPPGSDEQYF	TGTGCCAGTACCCCCCCCGGGTCCGACGAGCAGTACTTC
NA	NA	TRBV24-1	TRBJ2-3	CATSEGQDYTDTQYF	TGTGCCACCAGTGAAGGACAGGACTACACAGATACGCAGTATTTT
NA	TRBD2	TRBV4-1	TRBJ2-2	CASSQERDSGRPPYTGELFF	TGCGCCAGCAGCCAAGAAAGAGATAGCGGGAGGCCTCCGTACACCGGGGAGCTGTTTTTT
NA	NA	TRBV24-1	TRBJ2-7	CATSDFRGEQYF	TGTGCCACCAGTGATTTCAGGGGCGAGCAGTACTTC
NA	TRBD2	TRBV3-1/TRBV3-2	TRBJ2-1	CASSQDRLAGDDEQFF	TGTGCCAGCAGCCAAGATAGGCTAGCGGGAGACGATGAGCAGTTCTTC
NA	NA	TRBV10-1	TRBJ2-1	CASSEYREYEQFF	TGCGCCAGCAGTGAGTATAGGGAATATGAGCAGTTCTTC
NA	NA	TRBV9	TRBJ1-1	CASSTTEGAEAFF	TGTGCCAGCAGCACCACAGAGGGAGCTGAAGCTTTCTTT
NA	NA	TRBV5-1	TRBJ2-1	CASSPATSFNEQFF	TGCGCCAGCAGCCCGGCCACTAGTTTCAATGAGCAGTTCTTC
NA	NA	TRBV3-1/TRBV3-2	TRBJ1-4	CASTSLGRVGEKLFF	TGTGCCAGCACCTCACTCGGCAGGGTAGGGGAAAAACTGTTTTTT
NA	TRBD2	TRBV12-5	TRBJ2-7	CASGLVLEREGYEQYF	TGTGCTAGTGGTTTGGTATTGGAGCGGGAGGGTTACGAGCAGTACTTC
NA	NA	TRBV6-5	TRBJ1-1	CASSYGGGTEAFF	TGTGCCAGCAGTTACGGGGGGGGCACTGAAGCTTTCTTT
NA	NA	TRBV18	TRBJ2-7	CASSPRLSSYEQYF	TGTGCCAGCTCACCCAGGCTCAGCTCCTACGAGCAGTACTTC
NA	NA	TRBV2	TRBJ1-5	CASSEGQWTYNQPQHF	TGTGCCAGCAGCGAAGGACAGTGGACCTACAATCAGCCCCAGCATTTT
NA	TRBD1	TRBV18	TRBJ1-2	CASSPVGQGFAYGYTF	TGTGCCAGCTCACCAGTGGGACAGGGTTTCGCCTATGGCTACACCTTC
NA	NA	TRBV19	TRBJ2-7	CASSTRTYSYEQYF	TGTGCCAGTAGTACTAGGACTTACTCCTACGAGCAGTACTTC
NA	NA	TRBV11-2	TRBJ1-6	CASSVGGSGSPLHF	TGTGCCAGCAGCGTGGGAGGGTCTGGGTCACCCCTCCACTTT
few	TRBD2	TRBV5-4	TRBJ2-1	CASSRTSGRADEQFF	TGTGCCAGCAGCCGGACTAGCGGGAGGGCGGATGAGCAGTTCTTC
NA	NA	TRBV20-1	TRBJ2-1	CSASFNRQFF	TGCAGTGCTAGCTTCAATAGGCAGTTCTTC
NA	NA	TRBV5-1	TRBJ1-2	CASSFSGLNYGYTF	TGCGCCAGCAGCTTTTCGGGACTTAACTATGGCTACACCTTC
NA	NA	TRBV3-1/TRBV3-2	TRBJ1-4	CASSPSGATNEKLFF	TGTGCCAGCAGCCCTTCGGGGGCAACTAATGAAAAACTGTTTTTT
NA	NA	TRBV30	TRBJ2-3	CAWSVVGGTDTQYF	TGTGCCTGGAGTGTGGTGGGAGGCACAGATACGCAGTATTTT
NA	TRBD2	TRBV6-1	TRBJ2-1	CASSEYEAGGLGEQFF	TGTGCCAGCAGTGAATATGAAGCGGGGGGACTGGGTGAGCAGTTCTTC
NA	TRBD1	TRBV28	TRBJ2-1	CASSPLNFRTGEGFF	TGTGCCAGCAGTCCTTTAAACTTTAGGACAGGCGAGGGGTTCTTC
NA	TRBD1	TRBV5-4	TRBJ1-2	CASSSGTGGFFDYGYTF	TGTGCCAGCAGCTCAGGGACAGGGGGCTTTTTTGACTATGGCTACACCTTC